This TCR beta chain was identified during a study of blood T cell repertoires in COVID-19. Whole-study context: COVID-19 samples from acute and convalescent phases originated in the United States, Italy and Spain. In each case, the material was cDNA or gDNA derived from T cells, B-cell-depleted T cells, or PBMCs.

In the original analysis: Quantification of nucleated cells was approximated via reference gene primer amplification. Produced via immunoSEQ multiplex PCR; TCRdb's table is partial and in-frame only. V, J and clone size are those of that table, while D and trimming were read from the DNA. The sample comprises about 65,000 clones, about 81% of which are singletons, and 15% rests with the top ten. The source material was peripheral blood. The sequence came from a man at least 80 years old with acute or convalescent COVID-19.

CDR3 region: CASSEPGRGLNYGYTF. The CDR3 DNA is TGTGCCAGCAGTGAACCCGGCAGAGGCTTGAACTATGGCTACACCTTC. This sequence joins TRBV6-1 and TRBJ1-2, with D hard to call. From germline, CDR1 is MNHNS and CDR2 SASEGT. The germline V and J ends were trimmed by 2 bases and 2 bases, with 15 bases remaining between them. This CDR3 has 16 residues.